This T cell receptor (beta chain) was captured by sequencing in a study of blood T cell repertoires in COVID-19. Trimming pared 6 bases from V and 5 bases from J, leaving 10 bases between. Germline V gene sequence: CDR1 SGHAT, CDR2 FQNNGV. The CDR3 sequence is 13 residues long. Generated by immunoSEQ multiplex PCR, the TCRdb table keeps only in-frame clones and is missing some. The table has 300,000 to 350,000 clones, about nine tenths seen once. The chain links TRBV11-2 to TRBJ2-2; a possible D gene is TRBD1 (5 bases). The sample consisted of peripheral blood. The TCR comes from a woman aged 55-75 years with COVID-19, enrolled during active disease. The CDR3 here is CASRWAGTGELFF. The CDR3 DNA reads TGTGCCAGCAGGTGGGCAGGGACCGGGGAGCTGTTTTTT.